Detailed here is one T cell receptor beta chain. CDR3 length: 13 residues. The V end lost 3 bases, the J end lost 7 bases, and 10 bases lay between the germline ends. Germline values: CDR1 KGHSH, CDR2 LQKENI. This entry is derived from a study of blood T cell repertoires in COVID-19. The data were produced by immunoSEQ multiplex PCR, yet TCRdb's version contains in-frame clones alone and is incomplete. The data contain about 97,000 clones, less than 95% of them singletons. The TCR sequence derives from a man in his sixties with acute or convalescent COVID-19. V gene TRBV18 combines with J gene TRBJ1-5, with D possibly TRBD1 on 5 matching bases. The specimen sequenced was peripheral blood. CDR3 region: CASSPDQGQPQHF. In DNA, the CDR3 is TGTGCCAGCTCACCGGACCAGGGCCAGCCCCAGCATTTT.